The T cell receptor beta chain described here comes from a study of blood T cell repertoires in COVID-19. Original data processing: Estimated nucleated cell counts came from reference gene primer amplification. The repertoire was sequenced with immunoSEQ multiplex PCR; TCRdb's copy has only in-frame clones and lacks some. That table supplies the V and J calls and clone size; D and trimming were determined from the DNA. Of hundreds of thousands of clones in the sample, around 88% are singletons; the top ten hold approximately 6.6%. Material: peripheral blood. The receptor was derived from a young woman who had recovered from COVID-19.

The DNA of the CDR3 is TGTGCCATCAGTGGAGGCAGCAATCAGCCCCAGCATTTT. Translating it yields CAISGGSNQPQHF. The V call is TRBV10-3, the J call TRBJ1-5; no clear D gene. This CDR3 is built from 13 residues. With 4 bases removed from V and 1 base from J, the gap between germline ends came to 5 bases. Germline-derived CDR1 and CDR2 are ENHRY and SYGVKD.